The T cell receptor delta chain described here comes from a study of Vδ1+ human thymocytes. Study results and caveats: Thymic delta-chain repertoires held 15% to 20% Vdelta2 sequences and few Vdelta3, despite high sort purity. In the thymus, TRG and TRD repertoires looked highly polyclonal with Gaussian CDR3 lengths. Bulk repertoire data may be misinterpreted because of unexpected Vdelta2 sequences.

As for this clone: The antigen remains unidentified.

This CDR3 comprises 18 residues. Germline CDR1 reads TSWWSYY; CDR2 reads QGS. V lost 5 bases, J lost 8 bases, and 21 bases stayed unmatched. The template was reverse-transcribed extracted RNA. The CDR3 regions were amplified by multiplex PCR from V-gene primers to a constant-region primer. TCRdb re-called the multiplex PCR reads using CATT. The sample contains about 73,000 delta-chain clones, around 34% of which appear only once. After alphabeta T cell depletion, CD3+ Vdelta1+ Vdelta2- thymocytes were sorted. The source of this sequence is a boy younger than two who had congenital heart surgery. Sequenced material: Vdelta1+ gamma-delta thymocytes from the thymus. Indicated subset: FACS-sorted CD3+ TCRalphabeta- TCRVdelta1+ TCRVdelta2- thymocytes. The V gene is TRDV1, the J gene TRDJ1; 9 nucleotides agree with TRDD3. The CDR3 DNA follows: TGTGCTCTTGGGCAACCATCTCCGACGTACTGGGGGAGACCGAAACTCATCTTT. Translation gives CALGQPSPTYWGRPKLIF.